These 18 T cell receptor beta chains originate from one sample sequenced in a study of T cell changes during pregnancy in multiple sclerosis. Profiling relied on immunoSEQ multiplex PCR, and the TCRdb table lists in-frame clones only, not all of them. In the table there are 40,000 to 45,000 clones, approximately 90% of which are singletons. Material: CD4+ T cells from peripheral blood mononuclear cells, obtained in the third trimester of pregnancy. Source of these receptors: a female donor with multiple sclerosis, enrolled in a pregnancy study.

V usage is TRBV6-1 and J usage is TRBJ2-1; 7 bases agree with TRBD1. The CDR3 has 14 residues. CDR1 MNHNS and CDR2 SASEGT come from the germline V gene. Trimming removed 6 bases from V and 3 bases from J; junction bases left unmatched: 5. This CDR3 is CASSRDSFYNEQFF. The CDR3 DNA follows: TGTGCCAGCAGCCGGGACAGCTTCTACAATGAGCAGTTCTTC.

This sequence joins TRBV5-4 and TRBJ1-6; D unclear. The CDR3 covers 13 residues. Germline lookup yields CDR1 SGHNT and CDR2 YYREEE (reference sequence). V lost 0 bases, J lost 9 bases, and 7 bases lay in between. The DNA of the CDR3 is TGTGCCAGCAGCTTGGATGCGATTTCACCCCTCCACTTT. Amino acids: CASSLDAISPLHF.

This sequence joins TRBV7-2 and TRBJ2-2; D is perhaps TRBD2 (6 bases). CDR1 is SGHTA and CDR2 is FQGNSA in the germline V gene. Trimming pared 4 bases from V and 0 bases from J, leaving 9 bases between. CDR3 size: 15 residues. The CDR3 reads CASSSSGPNTGELFF. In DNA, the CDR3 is TGTGCCAGCAGCTCCAGCGGGCCGAACACCGGGGAGCTGTTTTTT. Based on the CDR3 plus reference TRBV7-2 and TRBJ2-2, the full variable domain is GAGVSQSPSNKVTEKGKDVELRCDPISGHTALYWYRQSLGQGLEFLIYFQGNSAPDKSGLPSDRFSAERTGGSVSTLTIQRTQQEDSAVYLCASSSSGPNTGELFFGEGSRLTVL.

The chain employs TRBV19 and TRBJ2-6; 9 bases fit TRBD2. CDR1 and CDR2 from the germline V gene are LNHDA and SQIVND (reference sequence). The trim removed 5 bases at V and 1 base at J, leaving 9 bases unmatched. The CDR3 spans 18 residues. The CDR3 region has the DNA TGTGCCAGTAGTTCATCTAGCGGGACCGGTTCTGGGGCCAACGTCCTGACTTTC. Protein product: CASSSSSGTGSGANVLTF.

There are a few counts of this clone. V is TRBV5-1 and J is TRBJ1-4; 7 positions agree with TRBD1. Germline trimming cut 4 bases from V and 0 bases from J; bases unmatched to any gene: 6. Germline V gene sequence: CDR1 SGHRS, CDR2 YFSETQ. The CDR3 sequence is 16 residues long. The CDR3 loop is CASSLMTGSTNEKLFF. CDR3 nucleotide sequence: TGCGCCAGCAGCCTGATGACAGGGTCAACTAATGAAAAACTGTTTTTT.

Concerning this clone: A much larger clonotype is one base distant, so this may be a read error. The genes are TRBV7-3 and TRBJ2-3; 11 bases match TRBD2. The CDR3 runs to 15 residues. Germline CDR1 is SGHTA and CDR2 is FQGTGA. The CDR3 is CTSSPGLADAGTQYF. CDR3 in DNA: TGTACCAGCAGCCCGGGACTAGCGGACGCCGGTACGCAGTATTTT.

Here the CDR3 reads CASSEGGDPGYGYTF. For the CDR3, the DNA is TGTGCCAGCAGTGAGGGGGGTGATCCGGGCTATGGCTACACCTTC. The gene calls are TRBV6-1 and TRBJ1-2; tentative D call: TRBD1 (5 bases). V lost 3 bases to trimming and J lost 4 bases, with 15 bases between them. CDR1 and CDR2 (germline): MNHNS, SASEGT. The CDR3 length is 15 residues.

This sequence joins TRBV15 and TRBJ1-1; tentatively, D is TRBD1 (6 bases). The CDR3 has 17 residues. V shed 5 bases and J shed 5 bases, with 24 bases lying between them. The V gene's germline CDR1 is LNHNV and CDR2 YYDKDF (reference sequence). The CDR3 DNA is TGTGCCACCAGCGGGGGGGGGCCACTAGACAGTCGGACTGAAGCTTTCTTT. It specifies CATSGGGPLDSRTEAFF.

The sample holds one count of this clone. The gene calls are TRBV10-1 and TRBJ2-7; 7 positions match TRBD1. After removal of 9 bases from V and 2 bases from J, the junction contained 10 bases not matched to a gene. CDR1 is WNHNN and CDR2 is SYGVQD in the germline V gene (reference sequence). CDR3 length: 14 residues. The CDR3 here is CASLDRAAPYEQYF. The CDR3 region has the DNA TGCGCCAGTCTAGACAGGGCGGCACCCTACGAGCAGTACTTC.

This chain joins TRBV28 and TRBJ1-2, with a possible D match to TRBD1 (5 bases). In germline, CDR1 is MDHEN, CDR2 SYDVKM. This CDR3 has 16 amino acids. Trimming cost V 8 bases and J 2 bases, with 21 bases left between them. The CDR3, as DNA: TGTGCCAGCCCGTCCGGGCCCTTGGGGCGGAACTATGGCTACACCTTC. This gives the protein CASPSGPLGRNYGYTF.

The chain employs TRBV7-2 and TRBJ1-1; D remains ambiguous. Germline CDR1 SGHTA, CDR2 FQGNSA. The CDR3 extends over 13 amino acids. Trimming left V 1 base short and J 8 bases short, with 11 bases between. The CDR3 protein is CASSLVPGGEAFF. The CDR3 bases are TGTGCCAGCAGCTTAGTCCCCGGCGGAGAAGCTTTCTTT.

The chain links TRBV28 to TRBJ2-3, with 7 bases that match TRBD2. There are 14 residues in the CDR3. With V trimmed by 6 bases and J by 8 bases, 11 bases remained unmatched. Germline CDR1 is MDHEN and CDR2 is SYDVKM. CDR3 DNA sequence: TGTGCCAGCAGCTTGGGGGGGATTCAGGGTACGCAGTATTTT. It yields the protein CASSLGGIQGTQYF.

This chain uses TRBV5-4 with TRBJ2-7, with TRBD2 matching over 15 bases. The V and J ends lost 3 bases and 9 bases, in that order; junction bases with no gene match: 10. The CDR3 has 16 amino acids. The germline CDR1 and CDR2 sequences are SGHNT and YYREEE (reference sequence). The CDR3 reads CASSWGRTSGRGAQYF. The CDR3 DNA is TGTGCCAGCAGCTGGGGTAGGACTAGCGGGAGGGGAGCGCAGTACTTC.

The CDR3 sequence: CSVDAEETQYF. The CDR3 region has the DNA TGCAGCGTTGACGCAGAAGAGACCCAGTACTTC. The chain joins TRBV29-1 to TRBJ2-5, with D uncertain. V shed 3 bases and J shed 3 bases, with 5 bases lying between them. Germline CDR1 is SQVTM and CDR2 is ANQGSEA. CDR3 length: 11 residues. Combining the CDR3 with reference TRBV29-1 and TRBJ2-5 gives the whole variable domain SAVISQKPSRDICQRGTSLTIQCQVDSQVTMMFWYRQQPGQSLTLIATANQGSEATYESGFVIDKFPISRPNLTFSTLTVSNMSPEDSSIYLCSVDAEETQYFGPGTRLLVL.

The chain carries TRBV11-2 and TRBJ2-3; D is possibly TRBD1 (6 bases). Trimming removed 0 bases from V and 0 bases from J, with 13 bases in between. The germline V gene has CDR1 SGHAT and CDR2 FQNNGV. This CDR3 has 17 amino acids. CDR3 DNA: TGTGCCAGCAGCTTAGAAGCAGGGGCGTTTAGCACAGATACGCAGTATTTT. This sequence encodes CASSLEAGAFSTDTQYF.

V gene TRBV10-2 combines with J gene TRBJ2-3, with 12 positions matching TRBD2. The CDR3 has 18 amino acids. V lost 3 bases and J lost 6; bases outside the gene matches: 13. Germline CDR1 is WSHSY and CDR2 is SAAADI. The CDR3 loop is CASSDRRLLAGGLDTQYF. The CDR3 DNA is TGCGCCAGCAGTGACCGTAGACTCCTAGCGGGAGGGCTCGATACGCAGTATTTT.

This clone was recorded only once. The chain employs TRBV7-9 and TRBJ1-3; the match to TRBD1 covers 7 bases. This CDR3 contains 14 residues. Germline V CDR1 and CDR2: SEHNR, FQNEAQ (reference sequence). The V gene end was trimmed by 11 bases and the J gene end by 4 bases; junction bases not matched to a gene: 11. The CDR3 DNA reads TGTGCCTCCGCGAAGGGGGCGGAAGGAAACACCATATATTTT. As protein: CASAKGAEGNTIYF. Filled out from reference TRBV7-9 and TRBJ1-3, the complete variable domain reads DTGVSQNPRHKITKRGQNVTFRCDPISEHNRLYWYRQTLGQGPEFLTYFQNEAQLEKSRLLSDRFSAERPKGSFSTLEIQRTEQGDSAMYLCASAKGAEGNTIYFGEGSWLTVV.

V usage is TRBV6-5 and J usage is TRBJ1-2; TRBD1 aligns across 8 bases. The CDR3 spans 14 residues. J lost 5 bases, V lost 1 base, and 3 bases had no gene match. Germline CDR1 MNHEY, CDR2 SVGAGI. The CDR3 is CASSYLDRAYGYTF. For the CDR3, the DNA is TGTGCCAGCAGTTACTTGGACAGGGCTTATGGCTACACCTTC.